The T cell receptor (beta chain) under discussion was sequenced for a study of CD8 T cells in Susac syndrome (dated by TCRdb to about 2019). About the full investigation: Among the sequenced Susac syndrome patients, six had clinically active disease and eight or nine were in clinical remission. At blood withdrawal, Susac syndrome patients were therapy-naive, treated with corticosteroids (with IVIg additionally given to some), or treated with IVIg alone. Repertoire sequencing was used to test whether CD8+ T cell activation and differentiation in Susac syndrome was antigen driven. The clonality of the CD8+ T cell repertoire was compared across 12 healthy donors, about 14 Susac syndrome patients and roughly 16 multiple sclerosis patients.

RNA was extracted using the RNeasy kit, and about 0.45 to 1 microgram was reverse transcribed with random hexamers. The immunoSEQ multiplex PCR assay, covering 54 Vbeta and 13 Jbeta segments, was used to amplify TCR beta CDR3 regions. To correct PCR amplification bias, a synthetic template baseline was used for both primer optimization and computational correction. As for the authors' bioinformatics: Reads were annotated to V, D and J genes per IMGT and analyzed with immunoSEQ Analyzer, keeping only productive sequences. Clonality was computed as one minus Shannon entropy normalized by log2 of the number of productive unique sequences. For each patient and control, public and private clones were evaluated among the 100 most prevalent clones. A clone was defined as Susac-specific if it was absent from the healthy and MS cohorts, from some 1,100 published viral clones and from other ImmuneACCESS disease sequences. In TCRdb, the public reads were trimmed at Q25 with fastp and aligned with MiXCR, with productive beta chains retained. Records with the same CDR3 protein are collapsed into one entry carrying the most frequent genes and DNA. Here the V and J calls rest on TCRdb's processing, not on the authors' analysis. Here the sample has approximately 100,000 distinct CDR3 sequences; roughly 94% occur a single time. The ten biggest clones cover 0.4% to 0.5% of the sample.

The germline V and J ends show losses of 0 bases and 4 bases respectively, and no gene match explains 13 bases of the junction. The CDR3 has 18 amino acids, counting the end cysteine and phenylalanine. CDR3 DNA only is kept here, 54 bases in frame from base 1. CDR1 and CDR2 are drawn from the germline V gene: SQVTM, ANQGSEA. A note on this clonotype: Its binding antigen is unknown. Base qualities were left out, and no much larger clone turns up one base away.

Peripheral blood CD8+ and CD4+ T cells from healthy donors, Susac syndrome patients and multiple sclerosis patients were profiled using high-throughput TCR beta sequencing. Recently defined diagnostic criteria for definite or probable disease were met by the Susac syndrome patients. Bulk CD8+ and CD4+ T cells were purified by magnetic negative isolation, while CD8+ TEMRA cells were enriched using FACS. Blood was collected in EDTA tubes and processed within 24 hours, with PBMCs isolated through density gradient centrifugation. PBMCs intended for TCR sequencing were frozen in liquid nitrogen and were later thawed in a 37 degrees C water bath. The sorted or isolated CD4+, CD8+ and CD8+ TEMRA cells had a purity of 90% or higher. What the study reported, not specific to this receptor: The TCR sequencing and HLA analysis was acknowledged to have included a relatively small number of individuals. Clonal expansion was observed in Susac syndrome CD8+ repertoires, with the highest expansion in CD8+ TEMRA cells and greater expansion in clinically active than in remitting patients. In the total CD8+ and CD8+ TEMRA repertoires, 15 to 20 and five Susac-specific public clones, respectively, were identified.

The TCR sequence derives from a human donor with Susac syndrome. Recombination linked TRBV29-1 to TRBJ2-2; 8 middle bases align to TRBD2. Material for sequencing was CD8+ T cells from PBMCs. The DNA sequence reads TGCAGCGTTGAAGACGATGGGGTTAGCGGGGCGGGCACCGGGGAGCTGTTTTTT. Its coded protein is CSVEDDGVSGAGTGELFF.